These 28 T cell receptor beta chains were all obtained from the same sample, sequenced in a study of blood T cells in healthy people across ages. A second PCR of about 7 to 12 cycles used a sample-barcoded 5' primer and a J-beta primer mix. TCRdb ran MiXCR on the 5' RACE reads and lists one entry per CDR3 protein. The top ten hold 30% to 45% of the sample, which has about 640,000 distinct CDR3 sequences, 58% seen once. The sample comprised blood. The receptors here all came from a man in his sixties in good health.

This clonotype was recorded at least ten times. The V call is TRBV7-9, the J call TRBJ2-7; D not certain. CDR1 and CDR2 from the germline V gene are SEHNR and FQNEAQ (reference sequence). The CDR3 has 12 residues. V dropped 5 bases and J dropped 0 bases, with 5 bases sitting between them. DNA of the CDR3: TGTGCCAGCAGCCTCAACTCCTACGAGCAGTACTTC. This gives the protein CASSLNSYEQYF.

As DNA, the CDR3 is TGTGCCAGCAGCGTAGTAGGTCTCGGAGGGGAGACCCAGTACTTC. This sequence encodes CASSVVGLGGETQYF. The rearrangement uses TRBV9 and TRBJ2-5; a weak D match, TRBD2 (6 bases). The CDR3 covers 15 residues. Germline V gene data show CDR1 as SGDLS and CDR2 as YYNGEE. V was shortened by 0 bases and J by 5 bases, with 14 bases between the two germline ends.

The table lists this clonotype with many counts. J is TRBJ2-3 and V is TRBV29-1; TRBD2 agrees at 7 bases. CDR3 length equals 14 residues. CDR1 is SQVTM and CDR2 is ANQGSEA in the germline V gene. V lost 3 bases and J lost 1; bases outside the gene matches: 4. The CDR3 protein is CSVDRGVRTDTQYF. The CDR3 coding sequence is TGCAGCGTTGACCGGGGGGTGCGCACAGATACGCAGTATTTT.

The V call is TRBV6-2 or TRBV6-3, the J call TRBJ1-4, with TRBD1 matching over 9 bases. This CDR3 is built from 14 residues. The V segment lost 8 bases and the J segment 6 bases; nucleotides outside the gene matches: 7. Germline V lookup: CDR1 MNHEY, CDR2 SVGEGT. DNA of the CDR3: TGTGCCAGCCGAGACGGGACAGGGTATGAAAAACTGTTTTTT. This codes for CASRDGTGYEKLFF.

Only a few counts were recorded for this clonotype. This chain joins TRBV7-2 and TRBJ2-7, with a weak D call TRBD1 (6 bases). The CDR3 loop spans 15 amino acids. Trimming took off 5 bases at V and 0 bases at J, with 14 bases between the two ends. CDR1 is SGHTA and CDR2 is FQGNSA in the germline V gene. The CDR3 loop is CASSLWVGASYEQYF. CDR3 nucleotides: TGTGCCAGCAGCCTATGGGTGGGGGCCTCCTACGAGCAGTACTTC.

V is TRBV3-1 and J is TRBJ2-7; D perhaps matches TRBD1 (6 bases). V dropped 6 bases and J dropped 0 bases, with 12 bases sitting between them. Germline V lookup: CDR1 LGHDT, CDR2 YNNKEL (reference sequence). CDR3 size: 14 residues. CDR3 sequence reads: CASRQQDSSYEQYF. For the CDR3, the DNA is TGTGCCAGCAGACAACAGGACAGCTCCTACGAGCAGTACTTC.

The chain carries TRBV20-1 and TRBJ2-1, with 12 bases aligning to TRBD1. This CDR3 contains 15 residues. Germline V gene data show CDR1 as DFQATT and CDR2 as SNEGSKA (reference sequence). Trimming took 2 bases from V and 6 from J; bases not matched to a gene: 5. CDR3 nucleotide sequence: TGCAGTGCTAGATCGGGACAGGGGGCGGGCAATGAGCAGTTCTTC. Its protein product is CSARSGQGAGNEQFF.

J is TRBJ1-2 and V is TRBV15, with D maybe TRBD1 (6 bases). The germline V gene has CDR1 LNHNV and CDR2 YYDKDF (reference sequence). The CDR3 consists of 14 residues. V lost 1 base and J lost 4, with 10 bases in between. The CDR3: CATSRGTGIYGYTF. The DNA for the CDR3 is TGTGCCACCAGCAGAGGCACAGGGATCTATGGCTACACCTTC.

The J gene is TRBJ2-1, the V gene TRBV5-6, with unresolved D. Per germline, CDR1 SGHDT and CDR2 YYEEEE. This CDR3 spans 14 amino acids. V lost 0 bases to trimming and J lost 3 bases, with 7 bases between them. CDR3 loop: CASSLGLSYNEQFF. CDR3 coding DNA: TGTGCCAGCAGCTTGGGACTCAGCTACAATGAGCAGTTCTTC.

The rearrangement joins TRBV27 to TRBJ2-6; possible D gene TRBD2, 6 bases. Per germline, CDR1 MNHEY and CDR2 SMNVEV (reference sequence). CDR3 length: 19 residues. Trimming stripped 0 bases from V and 1 base from J, with 16 bases between. For the CDR3, the DNA is TGTGCCAGCAGTTTATCCTCCCTAGCGCCCATATCTGGGGCCAACGTCCTGACTTTC. This gives the protein CASSLSSLAPISGANVLTF.

The V and J genes are TRBV7-3 and TRBJ1-2; D is perhaps TRBD1 (6 bases). Germline V gene sequence: CDR1 SGHTA, CDR2 FQGTGA. V was shortened by 0 bases and J by 4 bases, with 9 bases between the two germline ends. The CDR3 loop spans 14 amino acids. The CDR3 DNA follows: TGTGCCAGCAGCTTAACGGACAGTATCTATGGCTACACCTTC. Protein product: CASSLTDSIYGYTF.

This clonotype appeared a few times. This chain joins TRBV25-1 and TRBJ2-5; possible D gene TRBD2, 6 bases. The germline gives CDR1 MGHDK, CDR2 SYGVNS. CDR3 size: 13 residues. V lost 2 bases, J lost 11 bases, and 15 bases lay in between. The CDR3 DNA reads as TGTGCCAGCAGTGAAGGGCCCTCGGGGGAGCAGTACTTC. It encodes CASSEGPSGEQYF.

The rearrangement links TRBV20-1 to TRBJ2-3, with 8 positions matching TRBD1. Trimming cost V 6 bases and J 0 bases; bases outside gene matches: 8. The CDR3 has 15 residues. Germline values: CDR1 DFQATT, CDR2 SNEGSKA (reference sequence). The CDR3 coding sequence is TGCAGTGCACAGGGGGTCGACTCTAGCACAGATACGCAGTATTTT. Translated: CSAQGVDSSTDTQYF.

This clonotype has just a few counts. This chain uses TRBV20-1 with TRBJ1-4; tentative D call: TRBD1 (5 bases). V lost 0 bases to trimming and J lost 8 bases, with 16 bases between them. The CDR3 covers 15 residues. Germline lookup yields CDR1 DFQATT and CDR2 SNEGSKA (reference sequence). Written as DNA, the CDR3 is TGCAGTGCTAGAGATCGGGGGGGAGCCAAAGAAAAACTGTTTTTT. Protein product: CSARDRGGAKEKLFF.

V usage is TRBV10-3 and J usage is TRBJ2-5; weak D call: TRBD1 (5 bases). Germline loops: CDR1 ENHRY, CDR2 SYGVKD. Trimming removed 7 bases at V and 2 bases at J, with 14 bases between. The length of the CDR3 is 14 residues. The CDR3 loop is CAIIGWTTQETQYF. The CDR3, as DNA: TGTGCCATCATCGGATGGACAACACAAGAGACCCAGTACTTC.

The CDR3 DNA follows: TGCAGTGCTAGTGGCCATTCCGGGAATTCCTACGAGCAGTACTTC. Amino acids: CSASGHSGNSYEQYF. The rearrangement links TRBV20-1 to TRBJ2-5; weak D call: TRBD2 (5 bases). TRBJ2-7 matches the DNA end more closely, so the J call is doubtful. In germline, CDR1 is DFQATT, CDR2 SNEGSKA (reference sequence). This CDR3 has 15 amino acids.

The chain couples TRBV14 to TRBJ1-5; TRBD1 aligns across 9 bases. This CDR3 is built from 13 residues. V lost 3 bases to trimming and J lost 7 bases; unmatched junction nucleotides: 1. Germline assignment: CDR1 SGHDN and CDR2 FVKESK. CDR3 protein: CASSQTGGQPQHF. The CDR3 DNA reads TGTGCCAGCAGCCAGACAGGGGGGCAGCCCCAGCATTTT.

The rearrangement links TRBV29-1 to TRBJ2-1; TRBD1 matches 7 bases. The CDR3 has 13 residues. V lost 3 bases to trimming and J lost 1 base; unmatched junction nucleotides: 0. Germline V lookup: CDR1 SQVTM, CDR2 ANQGSEA. As DNA, the CDR3 is TGCAGCGTTGAGGGACAGTCCTACAATGAGCAGTTCTTC. This codes for CSVEGQSYNEQFF.

This clonotype was observed a handful of times. The chain joins TRBV3-1 to TRBJ1-1, with TRBD1 as a possible D gene (6 bases). Deletions cut 0 bases from V and 12 bases from J, with 11 bases between. The CDR3 extends over 12 amino acids. Germline CDR1 is LGHDT and CDR2 is YNNKEL (reference sequence). This CDR3 reads CASSQDGGATFF. CDR3 coding DNA: TGTGCCAGCAGCCAAGACGGGGGCGCGACTTTCTTT.

The chain combines TRBV5-1 with TRBJ2-7; D uncertain. Germline V gene sequence: CDR1 SGHRS, CDR2 YFSETQ. V gave up 0 bases and J gave up 0 bases, with 13 bases separating them. This CDR3 comprises 16 residues. The DNA for the CDR3 is TGCGCCAGCAGCTTGGCCGGAGAGCGCCTCTCCTACGAGCAGTACTTC. It specifies CASSLAGERLSYEQYF. The variable domain in full, with the rest retrieved from reference TRBV5-1 and TRBJ2-7, is KAGVTQTPRYLIKTRGQQVTLSCSPISGHRSVSWYQQTPGQGLQFLFEYFSETQRNKGNFPGRFSGRQFSNSRSEMNVSTLELGDSALYLCASSLAGERLSYEQYFGPGTRLTVT.

A word on this clonotype: Compared with germline, one end of the junction differs, possibly owing to a read error. This chain connects TRBV4-2 to TRBJ2-7, with D possibly TRBD1 on 6 matching bases. The DNA matches TRBJ2-5 better at its end, which makes the J call doubtful. The CDR3 totals 15 residues. CDR1 is LGHNA and CDR2 is YNFKEQ in the germline V gene. CDR3 DNA: TGTGCCAGCAGCCAGGAAGGACAGTCCCAAGGGACCCAGTACTTC. Translation gives CASSQEGQSQGTQYF.

The chain has TRBV3-1 and TRBJ2-7, with D perhaps matching TRBD2 (6 bases). The V and J ends lost 4 bases and 10 bases respectively, with 14 bases between them. CDR1 is LGHDT and CDR2 is YNNKEL in the germline V gene (reference sequence). The CDR3 contains 12 residues. The CDR3 coding sequence is TGTGCCAGCAGCCGGACCGGGACTTTTCAGTACTTC. Its translation is CASSRTGTFQYF.

The chain is built from TRBV29-1 and TRBJ2-3; tentatively, D is TRBD1 or TRBD2 (5 bases each). The length of the CDR3 is 13 residues. Germline V gene sequence: CDR1 SQVTM, CDR2 ANQGSEA. V lost 7 bases, J lost 8 bases, and 19 bases lay in between. The CDR3 region has the DNA TGCAGCGCTGATGACGGACCGAGGGGTACGCAGTATTTT. It specifies CSADDGPRGTQYF.

V gene TRBV7-2 combines with J gene TRBJ2-5; 11 nucleotides line up with TRBD2. With 7 bases clipped from V and 3 bases from J, the junction kept 4 bases outside the gene matches. The CDR3 has 14 amino acids. The germline V gene encodes CDR1 SGHTA and CDR2 FQGNSA. The CDR3 protein is CASTSGLAEETQYF. In DNA form, the CDR3 reads TGTGCCAGCACCTCGGGACTAGCGGAAGAGACCCAGTACTTC. Supplemented by reference TRBV7-2 and TRBJ2-5, the full variable domain reads GAGVSQSPSNKVTEKGKDVELRCDPISGHTALYWYRQSLGQGLEFLIYFQGNSAPDKSGLPSDRFSAERTGGSVSTLTIQRTQQEDSAVYLCASTSGLAEETQYFGPGTRLLVL.

The chain joins TRBV18 to TRBJ1-4; no clear D. The CDR3 loop spans 15 amino acids. Germline values: CDR1 KGHSH, CDR2 LQKENI. Trimming pared 2 bases from V and 0 bases from J, leaving 7 bases between. The CDR3 protein is CASSPTGPTNEKLFF. Here the CDR3 DNA reads TGTGCCAGCTCACCAACGGGCCCAACTAATGAAAAACTGTTTTTT. Variable domain in full (rest from reference TRBV18 and TRBJ1-4): NAGVMQNPRHLVRRRGQEARLRCSPMKGHSHVYWYRQLPEEGLKFMVYLQKENIIDESGMPKERFSAEFPKEGPSILRIQQVVRGDSAAYFCASSPTGPTNEKLFFGSGTQLSVL.

The chain links TRBV29-1 to TRBJ2-7; 13 nucleotides align to TRBD2. The CDR3 has 16 residues. CDR1 and CDR2 (germline): SQVTM, ANQGSEA. V lost 7 bases, J lost 7 bases, and 16 bases stayed unmatched. The CDR3 is CSALTSGRTVGNEQYF. The CDR3 DNA follows: TGCAGCGCCCTGACTAGCGGGAGGACCGTGGGCAATGAGCAGTACTTC.

Of note for this clonotype: One end of the junction does not line up with germline, which may come from a read error. The chain links TRBV4-1 to TRBJ2-4; a possible D gene is TRBD2 (6 bases). CDR1 is MGHRA and CDR2 is YSYEKL in the germline V gene. The CDR3 extends over 15 amino acids. The CDR3 DNA reads TGCGCCAGCAGCCCCGAAGAACTAGCCAAAAACATTCGGTACTTC. This gives the protein CASSPEELAKNIRYF.

The rearrangement links TRBV9 to TRBJ2-4; 9 nucleotides align to TRBD2. Germline values: CDR1 SGDLS, CDR2 YYNGEE. J lost 6 bases, V lost 1 base, and 8 bases had no gene match. This CDR3 spans 16 amino acids. This CDR3 is CASSVSGTSPINIQYF. The CDR3 nucleotides are TGTGCCAGCAGCGTATCCGGGACTAGCCCCATAAACATTCAGTACTTC.